This T cell receptor beta chain was documented in a study of T cells after yellow fever vaccination. TCRdb ran MiXCR on the 5' RACE reads and lists one entry per CDR3 protein. The sample has about 220,000 distinct CDR3 sequences, less than 3.5% seen once. The V gene's germline CDR1 is LGHNA and CDR2 YNFKEQ. This CDR3 has 15 amino acids. Trimming left V 0 bases short and J 1 base short, with 9 bases between. This clonotype showed up many times. Its antigen is undetermined. Findings of the study overall: Weaker, the secondary response had a peak occurring faster, on day 5 versus 15.

V and J are TRBV4-2 and TRBJ1-1; no clear D gene. The sample here was CD4+ T cells sorted from PBMCs, taken 10 days after the yellow fever booster vaccination. The sequence derives from a man younger than 30 who received the YFV17D yellow fever vaccine. The CDR3 is CASSQDPSPNTEAFF. CDR3 bases: TGTGCCAGCAGCCAAGATCCGAGCCCGAACACTGAAGCTTTCTTT.